This T cell receptor (beta chain) came from a study of identical twins. Study outcomes and limitations: Memory repertoires lacked the insertion deficit that abundant cord blood beta clonotypes showed. For out-of-frame beta sequences, excess twin sharing was weaker. It was cross-sectional statistical analysis, not following the same donors, that the conclusions relied on.

MiXCR, run by TCRdb on the 5' RACE reads, gives a single entry per CDR3 protein. The table includes some 1,600,000 distinct CDR3 sequences, more than 30% detected once. The CDR3 covers 15 residues. From germline, CDR1 is SEHNR and CDR2 FQNEAQ (reference sequence). V lost 0 bases to trimming and J lost 10 bases; unmatched junction nucleotides: 7. This clonotype was detected a few times. Its target is unknown. The rearrangement uses TRBV7-9 and TRBJ2-1; 9 positions agree with TRBD2. The receptor was isolated from a newborn girl in good health. Sequencing was carried out using cord blood. DNA of the CDR3: TGTGCCAGCAGCTTAGCCGGGACTAGCCGTCGGGAGCAGTTCTTC. Amino acid sequence: CASSLAGTSRREQFF. The variable domain in full, with the rest retrieved from reference TRBV7-9 and TRBJ2-1, is DTGVSQNPRHKITKRGQNVTFRCDPISEHNRLYWYRQTLGQGPEFLTYFQNEAQLEKSRLLSDRFSAERPKGSFSTLEIQRTEQGDSAMYLCASSLAGTSRREQFFGPGTRLTVL.